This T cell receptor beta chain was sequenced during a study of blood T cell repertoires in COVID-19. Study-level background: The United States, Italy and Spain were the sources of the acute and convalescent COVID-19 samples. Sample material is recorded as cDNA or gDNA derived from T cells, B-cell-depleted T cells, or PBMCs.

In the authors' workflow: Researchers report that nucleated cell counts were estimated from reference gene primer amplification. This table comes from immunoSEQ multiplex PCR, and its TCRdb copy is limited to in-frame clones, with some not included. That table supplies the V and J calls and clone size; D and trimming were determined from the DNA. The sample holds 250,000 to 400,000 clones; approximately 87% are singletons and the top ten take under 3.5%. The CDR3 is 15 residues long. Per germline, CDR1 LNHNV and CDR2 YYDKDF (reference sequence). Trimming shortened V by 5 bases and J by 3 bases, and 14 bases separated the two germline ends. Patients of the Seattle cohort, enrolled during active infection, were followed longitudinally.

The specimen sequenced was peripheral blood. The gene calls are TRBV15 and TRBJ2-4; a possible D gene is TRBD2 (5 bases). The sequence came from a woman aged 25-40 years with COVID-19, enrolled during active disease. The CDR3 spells CATSPGRDGKNIQYF. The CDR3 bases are TGTGCCACCAGCCCAGGCCGGGATGGCAAAAACATTCAGTACTTC.